These 2 T cell receptor beta chains came from one sample sequenced in a study of cytomegalovirus exposure and HLA in healthy donors. In the PCR, 60 Vbeta and 13 Jbeta primers were used. The repertoire was sequenced with immunoSEQ multiplex PCR; TCRdb's copy has only in-frame clones and lacks some. Among about 220,000 clones, approximately 80% were seen once, and the ten largest hold 0.71%. Material: PBMCs. Source of these receptors: a boy aged 2 to 10 in good health and CMV-seronegative.

V is TRBV30 and J is TRBJ1-4; 8 bases line up with TRBD1. CDR1 and CDR2 (germline): GTSNPN, SVGIG (reference sequence). J was trimmed by 8 bases and V by 3 bases; bases with no gene match: 14. This CDR3 is built from 16 residues. CDR3 protein: CAWSAGSRGREEKLFF. The CDR3 DNA follows: TGTGCCTGGAGCGCCGGCTCCAGGGGGCGAGAAGAAAAACTGTTTTTT.

The rearrangement uses TRBV15 and TRBJ2-7, with 7 positions matching TRBD2. Germline lookup yields CDR1 LNHNV and CDR2 YYDKDF (reference sequence). The CDR3 loop spans 14 amino acids. J lost 0 bases, V lost 5 bases, and 4 bases had no gene match. CDR3 nucleotides: TGTGCCACCAGCCAGCGGGGTAACTCCTACGAGCAGTACTTC. It encodes CATSQRGNSYEQYF.